The 19 T cell receptor beta chains presented below share a single source sample, sequenced in a study of T cell responses to AZD1222 COVID-19 vaccine (dated by TCRdb to the early 2020s). The time point tag for this specimen amounts to: about 28 days (+/-7) after the second vaccine dose. Receptor amplification or capture employed the immunoSEQ multiplex PCR assay. TCRdb re-hosts the immuneACCESS table, in-frame sequences only. Its copies lack some clones; in the studies checked, an unresolved V gene accounts for under half of them, and the cause for the rest is not known. A total of roughly 120,000 clones appear in this sample, more than 70% of them only once. The top ten constitute approximately 4.4% of the sample. The sample was peripheral blood, taken 28 days after the second AZD1222 dose. These receptor sequences come from an adult who received the AZD1222 COVID-19 vaccine.

This chain uses TRBV6-2 or TRBV6-3 with TRBJ2-5, with 7 nucleotides matching TRBD2. The CDR3 is made up of 17 amino acids. V dropped 4 bases and J dropped 5; count of bases not matched to a gene: 16. In germline, CDR1 is MNHEY, CDR2 SVGEGT. CDR3 loop: CASSSPLSGVRRETQYF. CDR3 bases: TGTGCCAGCAGTTCCCCCTTGAGCGGGGTACGGCGGGAGACCCAGTACTTC.

The chain has TRBV25-1 and TRBJ1-2, with no clear D. CDR1 MGHDK and CDR2 SYGVNS come from the germline V gene. Trimming removed 3 bases at V and 5 bases at J, with 10 bases between. There are 13 residues in the CDR3. CDR3 amino acids: CASSDGIVYGYTF. In DNA, the CDR3 is TGTGCCAGCAGTGATGGGATCGTATATGGCTACACCTTC.

The J gene is TRBJ1-2, the V gene TRBV15; D gene unclear. V gave up 0 bases and J gave up 4 bases, with 12 bases separating them. The CDR3 is 15 residues long. Germline V CDR1 and CDR2: LNHNV, YYDKDF (reference sequence). The CDR3 DNA sequence: TGTGCCACCAGCAGAGATCCCCAGGAGGTCTATGGCTACACCTTC. Translated, it gives CATSRDPQEVYGYTF.

Concerning this clone: This sample includes further DNA sequences coding for the same CDR3. The chain is built from TRBV28 and TRBJ2-5, with 8 bases that match TRBD1. The length of the CDR3 is 22 residues. With 2 bases clipped from V and 1 base from J, the junction kept 24 bases outside the gene matches. CDR1 MDHEN and CDR2 SYDVKM come from the germline V gene. DNA of the CDR3: TGTGCCAGCAGTTTAAATAGGGGGCCGTGGTCAGGGGGCCACCAATTCCAAGAGACCCAGTACTTC. Amino acids: CASSLNRGPWSGGHQFQETQYF. Variable domain in full (rest from reference TRBV28 and TRBJ2-5): DVKVTQSSRYLVKRTGEKVFLECVQDMDHENMFWYRQDPGLGLRLIYFSYDVKMKEKGDIPEGYSVSREKKERFSLILESASTNQTSMYLCASSLNRGPWSGGHQFQETQYFGPGTRLLVL.

This clone was seen a single time. The chain employs TRBV12-3 or TRBV12-4 and TRBJ2-7; no firm D call. The CDR3 is 12 residues long. The V gene lost 5 bases and the J gene lost 7 bases, with 12 bases spanning the gap. The chain's CDR3 is CASSSGRAEQYF. DNA of the CDR3: TGTGCCAGCAGTAGTGGCCGAGCGGAGCAGTACTTC.

The chain is built from TRBV24-1 and TRBJ2-7; 7 bases align to TRBD2. V was clipped by 4 bases and J by 9 bases; unmatched bases: 11. The CDR3 is 14 amino acids. CDR1 and CDR2 from the germline V gene are KGHDR and SFDVKD. The CDR3 reads CATSELAREGGQYF. The CDR3 DNA reads as TGTGCCACCAGTGAACTAGCTAGGGAGGGTGGGCAGTACTTC.

The chain couples TRBV7-2 to TRBJ2-7; TRBD1 is a possible D gene (6 bases). The CDR3 is 14 residues long. Germline V gives CDR1 SGHTA, CDR2 FQGNSA. The ends were cut back, 2 bases at V and 2 bases at J, with 10 bases in the middle. DNA for the CDR3: TGTGCCAGCAGCTTACCGGGACAAACCTACGAGCAGTACTTC. Its protein product is CASSLPGQTYEQYF.

The V and J genes are TRBV6-2 or TRBV6-3 and TRBJ1-6; D may be TRBD1 (5 bases). There are 15 residues in the CDR3. Between the trimmed V and J ends, which lost 6 bases and 9 bases, there was a span of 18 bases. The V gene's germline CDR1 is MNHEY and CDR2 SVGEGT. CDR3 region: CASSPVLTGGSPLHF. CDR3 sequence (DNA): TGTGCCAGCAGCCCAGTACTGACGGGGGGTTCACCCCTCCACTTT.

The J gene is TRBJ1-2, the V gene TRBV3-1 (or the pseudogene TRBV3-2), with D hard to call. Germline loops: CDR1 LGHDT, CDR2 YNNKEL (reference sequence). V was trimmed by 6 bases and J by 6 bases, leaving 11 bases between them. The CDR3 is 12 amino acids. CDR3 residues: CASSLLGDGYTF. The CDR3 DNA reads TGTGCCAGCAGTCTTCTCGGTGATGGCTACACCTTC.

The chain joins TRBV19 to TRBJ2-7; 12 positions match TRBD2. This CDR3 contains 16 residues. CDR1 LNHDA and CDR2 SQIVND come from the germline V gene (reference sequence). With 5 bases clipped from V and 4 bases from J, the junction kept 9 bases outside the gene matches. The DNA of the CDR3 is TGTGCCAGTAGTGCCCCTAGCGGGGGGGCCAGATACGAGCAGTACTTC. As protein: CASSAPSGGARYEQYF.

Note on this clone: This sample includes further DNA sequences coding for the same CDR3. For the CDR3, the DNA is TGTGCCAGCAGTGGGAGAGGCGGGGGAACAGATACGCAGTATTTT. It codes for CASSGRGGGTDTQYF. V usage is TRBV2 and J usage is TRBJ2-3, with 7 bases fitting TRBD2. Trimming took 4 bases from V and 3 from J; bases not matched to a gene: 7. Germline V gives CDR1 SNHLY, CDR2 FYNNEI. The CDR3 has 15 amino acids.

CDR3 nucleotide sequence: TGTGCCAGCAGCTTAGGGCAGGTGGGAAGAAGCTCTGGAAACACCATATATTTT. Amino acids: CASSLGQVGRSSGNTIYF. This rearrangement joins TRBV7-8 to TRBJ1-3; D ambiguous. The germline gives CDR1 SGHVS, CDR2 FQNEAQ. Trimming shortened V by 1 base and J by 0 bases, and 16 bases separated the two germline ends. The CDR3 has 18 amino acids.

The chain is built from TRBV28 and TRBJ1-1; tentatively, D is TRBD1 (6 bases). CDR3 size: 15 residues. Germline values: CDR1 MDHEN, CDR2 SYDVKM. Between the trimmed V and J ends, which lost 4 bases and 0 bases, there was a span of 12 bases. CDR3: CASSSSGAVNTEAFF. Here the CDR3 DNA reads TGTGCCAGCAGTTCGTCAGGGGCGGTGAACACTGAAGCTTTCTTT. The whole variable domain, remainder taken from reference TRBV28 and TRBJ1-1, is DVKVTQSSRYLVKRTGEKVFLECVQDMDHENMFWYRQDPGLGLRLIYFSYDVKMKEKGDIPEGYSVSREKKERFSLILESASTNQTSMYLCASSSSGAVNTEAFFGQGTRLTVV.

The chain joins TRBV10-3 to TRBJ2-7; 15 nucleotides agree with TRBD2. V gave up 3 bases and J gave up 2 bases; unmatched junction bases: 2. The length of the CDR3 is 16 residues. Per the germline V gene, CDR1 is ENHRY and CDR2 is SYGVKD. For the CDR3, the DNA is TGTGCCATCAGTGACCGGACTAGCGGGGGGGCCTACGAGCAGTACTTC. Protein: CAISDRTSGGAYEQYF.

The gene calls are TRBV5-1 and TRBJ2-5, with D possibly matching TRBD2 (5 bases). Trimming removed 5 bases at V and 0 bases at J, with 11 bases between. Germline V gene data show CDR1 as SGHRS and CDR2 as YFSETQ. The CDR3 spans 14 residues. Written as DNA, the CDR3 is TGCGCCAGCAGGGAGCGGAACAACCAAGAGACCCAGTACTTC. It codes for CASRERNNQETQYF.

The chain joins TRBV2 to TRBJ1-5; D is undetermined. With 2 bases removed from V and 6 bases from J, the gap between germline ends came to 14 bases. The CDR3 has 15 residues. The V gene's germline CDR1 is SNHLY and CDR2 FYNNEI. Here the CDR3 DNA reads TGTGCCAGCAGTGAAAACGAACCGACGGTTCAGCCCCAGCATTTT. Residues: CASSENEPTVQPQHF.

The chain is built from TRBV18 and TRBJ1-3; D is uncertain. The germline CDR1 and CDR2 sequences are KGHSH and LQKENI. The V gene lost 2 bases and the J gene lost 1 base, with 3 bases spanning the gap. The CDR3 is 13 residues long. The CDR3, as DNA: TGTGCCAGCTCACCAGGGTCTGGAAACACCATATATTTT. This gives the protein CASSPGSGNTIYF.

The chain couples TRBV7-6 to TRBJ2-7; 10 bases align to TRBD1. Losses at the gene ends were 5 bases for V and 5 bases for J; bases not matched to a gene: 9. CDR1 SGHVS and CDR2 FNYEAQ come from the germline V gene. There are 15 residues in the CDR3. The CDR3 is CASSEYRDRGHEQYF. CDR3 nucleotides: TGTGCCAGCAGCGAATACCGGGACAGGGGCCACGAGCAGTACTTC.

This chain uses TRBV10-3 with TRBJ1-1, with D possibly matching TRBD1 (6 bases). The CDR3 contains 16 residues. V was shortened by 6 bases and J by 4 bases, with 21 bases between the two germline ends. Germline CDR1 reads ENHRY; CDR2 reads SYGVKD. CDR3 coding DNA: TGTGCCATCAGCGGACAGCCTCAGGGCGGGGGCACTGAAGCTTTCTTT. Translated: CAISGQPQGGGTEAFF.